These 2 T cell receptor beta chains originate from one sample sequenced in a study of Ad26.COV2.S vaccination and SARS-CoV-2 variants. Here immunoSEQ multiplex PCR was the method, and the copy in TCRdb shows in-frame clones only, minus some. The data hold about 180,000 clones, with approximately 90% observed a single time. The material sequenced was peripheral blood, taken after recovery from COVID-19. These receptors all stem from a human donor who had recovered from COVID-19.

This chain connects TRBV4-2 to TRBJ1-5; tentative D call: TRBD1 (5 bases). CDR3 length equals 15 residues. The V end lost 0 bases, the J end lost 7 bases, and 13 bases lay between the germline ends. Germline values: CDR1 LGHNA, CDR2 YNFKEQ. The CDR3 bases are TGTGCCAGCAGCCAAGAGGGAGGGGAAGAACAGCCCCAGCATTTT. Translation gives CASSQEGGEEQPQHF.

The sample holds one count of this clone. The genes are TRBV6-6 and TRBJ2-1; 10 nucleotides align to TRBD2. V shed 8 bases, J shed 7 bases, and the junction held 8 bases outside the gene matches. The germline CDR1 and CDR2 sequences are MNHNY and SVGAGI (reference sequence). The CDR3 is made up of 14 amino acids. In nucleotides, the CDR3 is TGTGCCAGCGGAGAGCGGGAGGGGTGGAATGAGCAGTTCTTC. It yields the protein CASGEREGWNEQFF.